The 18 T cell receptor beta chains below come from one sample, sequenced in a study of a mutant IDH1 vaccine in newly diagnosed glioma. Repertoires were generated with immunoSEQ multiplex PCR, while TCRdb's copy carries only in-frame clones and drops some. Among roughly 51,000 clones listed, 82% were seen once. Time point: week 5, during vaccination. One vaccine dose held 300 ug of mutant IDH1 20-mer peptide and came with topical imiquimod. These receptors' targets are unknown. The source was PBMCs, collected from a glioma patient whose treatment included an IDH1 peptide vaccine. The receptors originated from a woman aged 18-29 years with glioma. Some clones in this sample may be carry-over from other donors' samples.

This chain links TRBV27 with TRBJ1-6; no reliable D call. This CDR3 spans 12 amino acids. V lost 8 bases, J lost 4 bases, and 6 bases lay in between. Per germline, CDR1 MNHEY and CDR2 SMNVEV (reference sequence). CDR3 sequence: CASGLYNSPLHF. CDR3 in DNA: TGTGCCAGCGGGCTGTATAATTCACCCCTCCACTTT.

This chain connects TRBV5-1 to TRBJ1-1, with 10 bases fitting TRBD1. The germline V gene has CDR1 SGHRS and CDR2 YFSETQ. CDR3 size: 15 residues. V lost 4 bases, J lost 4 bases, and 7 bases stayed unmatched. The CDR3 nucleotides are TGCGCCAGCAGCCGGACAGGGGGATATGGCACTGAAGCTTTCTTT. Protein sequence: CASSRTGGYGTEAFF.

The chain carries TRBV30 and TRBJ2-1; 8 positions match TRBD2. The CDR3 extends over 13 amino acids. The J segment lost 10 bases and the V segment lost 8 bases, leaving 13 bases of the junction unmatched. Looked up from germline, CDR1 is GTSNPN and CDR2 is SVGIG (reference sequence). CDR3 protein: CAGDREGIREQFF. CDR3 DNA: TGTGCCGGGGATCGGGAGGGGATACGGGAGCAGTTCTTC. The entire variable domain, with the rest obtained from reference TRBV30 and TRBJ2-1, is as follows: SQTIHQWPATLVQPVGSPLSLECTVEGTSNPNLYWYRQAAGRGLQLLFYSVGIGQISSEVPQNLSASRPQDRQFILSSKKLLLSDSGFYLCAGDREGIREQFFGPGTRLTVL.

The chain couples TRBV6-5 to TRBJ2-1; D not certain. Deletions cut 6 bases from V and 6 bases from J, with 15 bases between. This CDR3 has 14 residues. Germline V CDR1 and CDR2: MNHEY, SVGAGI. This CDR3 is CASSYNRWGNEQFF. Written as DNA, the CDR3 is TGTGCCAGCAGCTATAATAGATGGGGCAATGAGCAGTTCTTC.

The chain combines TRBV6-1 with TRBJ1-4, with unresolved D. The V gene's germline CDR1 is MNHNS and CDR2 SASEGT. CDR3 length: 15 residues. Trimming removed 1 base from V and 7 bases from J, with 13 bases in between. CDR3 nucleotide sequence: TGTGCCAGCAGTGAAGAGAGGACTCGAGGTGAAAAACTGTTTTTT. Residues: CASSEERTRGEKLFF.

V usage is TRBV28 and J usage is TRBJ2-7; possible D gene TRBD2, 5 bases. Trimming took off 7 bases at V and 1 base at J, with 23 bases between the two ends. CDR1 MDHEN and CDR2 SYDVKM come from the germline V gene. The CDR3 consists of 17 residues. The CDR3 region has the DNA TGTGCCAGCACCCCCGTGGGTAACCTAGCCGGGTCCTACGAGCAGTACTTC. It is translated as CASTPVGNLAGSYEQYF.

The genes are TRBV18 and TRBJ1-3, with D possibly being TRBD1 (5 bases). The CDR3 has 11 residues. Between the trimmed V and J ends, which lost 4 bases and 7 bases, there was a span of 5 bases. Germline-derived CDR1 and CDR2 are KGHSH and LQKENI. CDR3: CASSQGNTIYF. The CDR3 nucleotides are TGTGCCAGCTCACAGGGGAACACCATATATTTT. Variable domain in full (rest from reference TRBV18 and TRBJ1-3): NAGVMQNPRHLVRRRGQEARLRCSPMKGHSHVYWYRQLPEEGLKFMVYLQKENIIDESGMPKERFSAEFPKEGPSILRIQQVVRGDSAAYFCASSQGNTIYFGEGSWLTVV.

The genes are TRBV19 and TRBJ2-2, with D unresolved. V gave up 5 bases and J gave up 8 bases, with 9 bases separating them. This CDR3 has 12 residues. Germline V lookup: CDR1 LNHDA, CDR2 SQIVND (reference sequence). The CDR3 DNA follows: TGTGCCAGTAGTCTTTTGGTGGGGGAGCTGTTTTTT. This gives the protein CASSLLVGELFF.

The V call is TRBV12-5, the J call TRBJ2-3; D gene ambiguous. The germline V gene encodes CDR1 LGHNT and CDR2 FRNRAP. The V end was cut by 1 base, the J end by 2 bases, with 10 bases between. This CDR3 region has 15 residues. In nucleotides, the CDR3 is TGTGCTAGTGGTTTGGGGACGCAAACCACAGATACGCAGTATTTT. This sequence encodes CASGLGTQTTDTQYF.

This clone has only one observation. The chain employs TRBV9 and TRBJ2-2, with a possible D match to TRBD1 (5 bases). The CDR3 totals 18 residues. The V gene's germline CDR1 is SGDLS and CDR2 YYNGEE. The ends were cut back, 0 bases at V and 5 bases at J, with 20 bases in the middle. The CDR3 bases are TGTGCCAGCAGCGTAGAAGGGTTGGTAGGGGTAGGAACCGGGGAGCTGTTTTTT. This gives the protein CASSVEGLVGVGTGELFF.

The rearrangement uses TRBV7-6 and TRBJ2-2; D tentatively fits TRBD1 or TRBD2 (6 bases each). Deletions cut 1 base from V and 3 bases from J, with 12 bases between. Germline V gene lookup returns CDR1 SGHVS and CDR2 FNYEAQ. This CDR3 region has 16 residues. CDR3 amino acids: CASSLVPGADTGELFF. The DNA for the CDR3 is TGTGCCAGCAGCTTAGTACCGGGGGCCGACACCGGGGAGCTGTTTTTT.

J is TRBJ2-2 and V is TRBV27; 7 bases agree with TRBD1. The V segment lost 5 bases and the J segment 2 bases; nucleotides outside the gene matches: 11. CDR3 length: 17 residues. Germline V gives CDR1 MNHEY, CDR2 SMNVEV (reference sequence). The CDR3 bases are TGTGCCAGCAGTGACAGGGCCGGGGTTAGAAACACCGGGGAGCTGTTTTTT. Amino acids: CASSDRAGVRNTGELFF.

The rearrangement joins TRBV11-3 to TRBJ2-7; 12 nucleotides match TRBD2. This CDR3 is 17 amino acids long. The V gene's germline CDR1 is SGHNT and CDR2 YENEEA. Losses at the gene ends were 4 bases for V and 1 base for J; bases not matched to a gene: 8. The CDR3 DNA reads TGTGCCAGCAGCTCACCTAGCGGGAGGGCCGGGTCCTACGAGCAGTACTTC. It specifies CASSSPSGRAGSYEQYF.

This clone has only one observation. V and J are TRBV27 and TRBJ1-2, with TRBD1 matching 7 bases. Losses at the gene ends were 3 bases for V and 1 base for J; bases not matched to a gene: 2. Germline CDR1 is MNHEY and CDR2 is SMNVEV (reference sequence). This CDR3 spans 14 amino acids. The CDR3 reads CASSLQGGNYGYTF. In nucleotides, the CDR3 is TGTGCCAGCAGTTTGCAGGGGGGTAACTATGGCTACACCTTC.

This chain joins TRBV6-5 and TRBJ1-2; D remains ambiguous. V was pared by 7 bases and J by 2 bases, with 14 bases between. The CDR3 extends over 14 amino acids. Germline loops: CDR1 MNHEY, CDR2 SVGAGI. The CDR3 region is CASTQAAWNYGYTF. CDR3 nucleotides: TGTGCCAGCACGCAGGCGGCGTGGAACTATGGCTACACCTTC.

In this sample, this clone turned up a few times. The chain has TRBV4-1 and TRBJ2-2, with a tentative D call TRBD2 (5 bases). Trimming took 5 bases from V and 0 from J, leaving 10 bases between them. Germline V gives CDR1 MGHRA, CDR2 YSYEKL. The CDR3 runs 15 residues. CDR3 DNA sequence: TGCGCCAGCAGCGGGAGACGGGCGAACACCGGGGAGCTGTTTTTT. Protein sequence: CASSGRRANTGELFF.

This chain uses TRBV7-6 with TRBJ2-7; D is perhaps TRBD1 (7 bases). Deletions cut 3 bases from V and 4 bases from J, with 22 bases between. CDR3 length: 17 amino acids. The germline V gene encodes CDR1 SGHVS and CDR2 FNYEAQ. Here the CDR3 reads CASSFPPRGGGNYEQYF. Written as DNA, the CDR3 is TGTGCCAGCAGCTTCCCCCCCCGAGGAGGGGGCAATTACGAGCAGTACTTC.

This chain's CDR3 is CATSRGVGGYGYTF. The CDR3 nucleotides read TGTGCCACCAGCAGAGGTGTGGGTGGATATGGCTACACCTTC. The chain carries TRBV15 and TRBJ1-2, with D unclear. This CDR3 spans 14 amino acids. V was cut by 1 base and J by 5 bases, with 11 bases left in between. The germline CDR1 and CDR2 sequences are LNHNV and YYDKDF (reference sequence).